One sample yielded the 32 T cell receptor beta chains listed below, sequenced in a study of CD8 T cells in ankylosing spondylitis. Study conclusions and caveats: Characteristic, it appeared, of ankylosing spondylitis blood was a TCR beta motif of about eight highly homologous variants.

In TCRdb, the 5' RACE reads were re-called with MiXCR into one record per CDR3 protein. The repertoire consists of 750,000 to 850,000 distinct CDR3 sequences, with 12% occurring once and the leading ten covering about 0.49%. The antigens these receptors bind are not known. The sample taken for sequencing was blood, either unsorted or a sorted T cell fraction (not recorded which). Receptors were obtained from a male donor with ankylosing spondylitis.

This clonotype has at least ten counts. The chain links TRBV6-1 to TRBJ2-2; 8 positions match TRBD1. There are 15 residues in the CDR3. Germline V gene data show CDR1 as MNHNS and CDR2 as SASEGT. Trimming at V came to 5 bases and at J to 5 bases, leaving 7 bases not matched to a gene. CDR3 bases: TGTGCCAGCAGTCCTGGACAGGGTCGTACCGGGGAGCTGTTTTTT. The encoded protein is CASSPGQGRTGELFF.

In its sample, this clonotype was seen a few times. V is TRBV10-3 and J is TRBJ2-2, with D perhaps matching TRBD1 (6 bases). The CDR3 runs to 16 residues. The V end lost 1 base, the J end lost 2 bases, and 11 bases lay between the germline ends. Germline V lookup: CDR1 ENHRY, CDR2 SYGVKD. As DNA, the CDR3 is TGTGCCATCAGTGAGTTACAGGGTATTAACACCGGGGAGCTGTTTTTT. The encoded protein is CAISELQGINTGELFF.

In its sample, this clonotype was seen many times. The V call is TRBV20-1, the J call TRBJ2-7, with 8 bases fitting TRBD1. J was trimmed by 2 bases and V by 5 bases; bases with no gene match: 14. Germline CDR1 is DFQATT and CDR2 is SNEGSKA (reference sequence). The CDR3 covers 16 residues. CDR3 DNA sequence: TGCAGTGCTGACAGGGGCGGTGGCGGAGCAACCTACGAGCAGTACTTC. Translating gives CSADRGGGGATYEQYF.

This clonotype has a count of ten or more. The J gene is TRBJ1-4, the V gene TRBV27, with TRBD1 matching over 7 bases. The germline CDR1 and CDR2 sequences are MNHEY and SMNVEV (reference sequence). CDR3 length: 14 amino acids. V dropped 6 bases and J dropped 8; count of bases not matched to a gene: 9. CDR3 nucleotides: TGTGCCAGCAGAAGACAGGGAGTGGGGGAAAAACTGTTTTTT. This codes for CASRRQGVGEKLFF.

This clonotype has a handful of counts. The V and J genes are TRBV12-3 or TRBV12-4 and TRBJ2-5; 7 nucleotides align to TRBD2. This CDR3 contains 15 residues. J gave up 2 bases and V 5 bases, and 8 bases lay outside the gene matches. CDR3: CASSPSRREQETQYF. The CDR3 DNA follows: TGTGCCAGCAGTCCCTCTCGGCGGGAGCAAGAGACCCAGTACTTC.

The rearrangement uses TRBV10-3 and TRBJ2-7; D possibly uses TRBD1 or TRBD2 (6 bases each). V lost 10 bases to trimming and J lost 2 bases, with 15 bases between them. The CDR3 totals 13 residues. CDR1 ENHRY and CDR2 SYGVKD come from the germline V gene. The CDR3 loop is CATNGGGTYEQYF. Here the CDR3 DNA reads TGTGCCACCAACGGAGGGGGGACCTACGAGCAGTACTTC.

Ten or more counts support this clonotype. V and J are TRBV29-1 and TRBJ2-5, with 8 bases fitting TRBD2. V trimming: 5 bases; J trimming: 4 bases; junction bases outside the gene matches: 9. The CDR3 is 14 amino acids. CDR1 SQVTM and CDR2 ANQGSEA come from the germline V gene. The CDR3, as DNA: TGCAGCGTTTCGGGAGGGGGGCTCGGAGAGACCCAGTACTTC. It encodes CSVSGGGLGETQYF. Together with reference TRBV29-1 and TRBJ2-5, the CDR3 gives the full variable domain: SAVISQKPSRDICQRGTSLTIQCQVDSQVTMMFWYRQQPGQSLTLIATANQGSEATYESGFVIDKFPISRPNLTFSTLTVSNMSPEDSSIYLCSVSGGGLGETQYFGPGTRLLVL.

The rearrangement uses TRBV27 and TRBJ2-2; D may be TRBD1 (6 bases). The CDR3 is 15 amino acids. Germline loops: CDR1 MNHEY, CDR2 SMNVEV (reference sequence). The V end was cut by 6 bases, the J end by 1 base, with 12 bases between. The CDR3 here is CASSSDRWNTGELFF. The CDR3, as DNA: TGTGCCAGCAGCTCCGACAGGTGGAACACCGGGGAGCTGTTTTTT.

This chain links TRBV6-1 with TRBJ2-1; D is possibly TRBD2 (5 bases). The germline CDR1 and CDR2 sequences are MNHNS and SASEGT. The germline V and J ends were trimmed by 7 bases and 2 bases, with 12 bases remaining between them. There are 14 residues in the CDR3. CDR3 bases: TGTGCCAGCACTCCCCACGGGACCTACAATGAGCAGTTCTTC. This codes for CASTPHGTYNEQFF.

Points on this clonotype: A much larger clone lies a single base off, so this may be a read error. The rearrangement links TRBV24-1 to TRBJ2-7, with D hard to call. Trimming left V 9 bases short and J 0 bases short, with 5 bases between. The length of the CDR3 is 11 residues. Germline loops: CDR1 KGHDR, CDR2 SFDVKD. The CDR3 spells CATGPSYEQYF. CDR3 nucleotide sequence: TGTGCCACCGGGCCCTCCTACGAGCAGTACTTC.

In this sample, this clonotype turned up many times. The J gene is TRBJ1-1, the V gene TRBV12-3 or TRBV12-4; D is ambiguous. The CDR3 covers 14 residues. Trimming shortened V by 3 bases and J by 2 bases, and 10 bases separated the two germline ends. CDR3 protein: CASSLRLGNTEAFF. The CDR3 coding sequence is TGTGCCAGCAGTTTGAGGTTGGGAAACACTGAAGCTTTCTTT.

The chain links TRBV7-2 to TRBJ2-5, with 7 bases fitting TRBD2. There are 14 residues in the CDR3. With V trimmed by 3 bases and J by 5 bases, 6 bases remained unmatched. Germline CDR1 and CDR2: SGHTA and FQGNSA. The DNA of the CDR3 is TGTGCCAGCAGCTTTACTAGCGCCCTGGAGACCCAGTACTTC. Encoded protein: CASSFTSALETQYF.

The gene calls are TRBV29-1 and TRBJ2-3; TRBD1 matches 8 bases. J gave up 1 base and V 7 bases, and 4 bases lay outside the gene matches. Germline V CDR1 and CDR2: SQVTM, ANQGSEA. This CDR3 region has 13 residues. The CDR3 DNA reads as TGCAGCGCCGTACAGGGGGGCACAGATACGCAGTATTTT. This encodes CSAVQGGTDTQYF.

The CDR3 here is CASSLVYRVGEQYF. CDR3 coding DNA: TGTGCCAGCAGCTTAGTCTACAGGGTTGGCGAGCAGTACTTC. The rearrangement links TRBV7-2 to TRBJ2-7; TRBD1 is a possible D gene (6 bases). This CDR3 has 14 amino acids. Trimming pared 1 base from V and 6 bases from J, leaving 13 bases between. Per the germline V gene, CDR1 is SGHTA and CDR2 is FQGNSA.

This sequence joins TRBV18 and TRBJ2-7; D perhaps matches TRBD1 (5 bases). The CDR3 is made up of 13 amino acids. The germline V gene has CDR1 KGHSH and CDR2 LQKENI. The germline V and J ends were trimmed by 6 bases and 8 bases, with 17 bases remaining between them. The CDR3 reads CASSLNKDRKQYF. The CDR3 nucleotides are TGTGCCAGCTCGTTGAATAAAGACAGAAAGCAGTACTTC.

The rearrangement uses TRBV20-1 and TRBJ1-2; no clear D gene. The CDR3 is 10 amino acids. Looked up from germline, CDR1 is DFQATT and CDR2 is SNEGSKA (reference sequence). With 4 bases removed from V and 8 bases from J, the gap between germline ends came to 8 bases. The CDR3 is CSANRRGYTF. The CDR3 DNA reads as TGCAGTGCTAACCGCAGAGGCTACACCTTC.

This clonotype was picked up a small number of times. The J gene is TRBJ2-7, the V gene TRBV20-1, with D possibly matching TRBD1 (5 bases). The germline V gene encodes CDR1 DFQATT and CDR2 SNEGSKA (reference sequence). The length of the CDR3 is 15 residues. The V end lost 1 base, the J end lost 6 bases, and 19 bases lay between the germline ends. The CDR3 sequence is CSARGPGRVWGEQYF. The CDR3 region has the DNA TGCAGTGCTAGAGGCCCTGGCAGGGTATGGGGCGAGCAGTACTTC.

This chain uses TRBV6-2 or TRBV6-3 with TRBJ1-5; D unclear. V lost 0 bases, J lost 6 bases, and 3 bases lay in between. The CDR3 totals 12 residues. Germline CDR1 reads MNHEY; CDR2 reads SVGEGT. The CDR3 protein is CASSYSGQPQHF. DNA of the CDR3: TGTGCCAGCAGTTACTCAGGTCAGCCCCAGCATTTT.

This clonotype was observed a few times. The chain links TRBV6-5 to TRBJ2-2, with D unresolved. In germline, CDR1 is MNHEY, CDR2 SVGAGI. This CDR3 spans 13 amino acids. Between the trimmed V and J ends, which lost 7 bases and 6 bases, there was a span of 12 bases. The CDR3 is CASTLSLPGELFF. The DNA for the CDR3 is TGTGCCAGCACCCTTAGTTTGCCCGGGGAGCTGTTTTTT.

This clonotype has only a few counts. The V gene is TRBV7-2, the J gene TRBJ1-6; D remains unclear. The CDR3 sequence is 13 residues long. Per the germline V gene, CDR1 is SGHTA and CDR2 is FQGNSA. The ends were cut back, 2 bases at V and 7 bases at J, with 6 bases in the middle. The CDR3 bases are TGTGCCAGCAGCTTAAGGATGAATTCACCCCTCCACTTT. Translation gives CASSLRMNSPLHF.

The genes are TRBV5-5 and TRBJ2-1, with 11 bases identical to TRBD2. CDR3 length: 15 residues. CDR1 and CDR2 (germline): SGHKS, YYEKEE (reference sequence). Trimming cost V 4 bases and J 6 bases; bases outside gene matches: 6. The CDR3 DNA reads TGTGCCAGCAGCGTGCCGGGACTAGCGGTCAATGAGCAGTTCTTC. This gives the protein CASSVPGLAVNEQFF.

This clonotype appeared many times. This sequence joins TRBV28 and TRBJ2-7; D perhaps matches TRBD2 (5 bases). Germline V gene data show CDR1 as MDHEN and CDR2 as SYDVKM. Trimming stripped 4 bases from V and 7 bases from J, with 11 bases between. CDR3 length equals 12 residues. The CDR3 region is CASSYGVREQYF. The CDR3 region has the DNA TGTGCCAGCAGTTACGGGGTCCGAGAGCAGTACTTC.

The J gene is TRBJ2-7, the V gene TRBV20-1; D is perhaps TRBD2 (6 bases). The CDR3 is 14 residues long. The V gene's germline CDR1 is DFQATT and CDR2 SNEGSKA (reference sequence). V lost 6 bases, J lost 3 bases, and 18 bases lay in between. The CDR3 DNA sequence: TGCAGTGCCCGAGACCGGGGGTATTTCTACGAGCAGTACTTC. Its translation is CSARDRGYFYEQYF.

This clonotype appeared a few times. The chain uses TRBV6-4 and TRBJ2-7, with TRBD2 identical over 14 bases. V shed 5 bases, J shed 7 bases, and the junction held 7 bases outside the gene matches. Germline CDR1 MRHNA, CDR2 SNTAGT. This CDR3 spans 15 amino acids. Here the CDR3 DNA reads TGTGCCAGCAGTCCGGGACTAGCGGGAGTTGGGGAGCAGTACTTC. It is translated as CASSPGLAGVGEQYF.

This clonotype has at least ten counts. The chain has TRBV5-1 and TRBJ1-1; possible D gene TRBD1, 5 bases. Germline assignment: CDR1 SGHRS and CDR2 YFSETQ. Trimming removed 4 bases at V and 1 base at J, with 14 bases between. The CDR3 loop spans 15 amino acids. The CDR3 spells CASSQWDRPNTEAFF. DNA of the CDR3: TGCGCCAGCAGCCAGTGGGACCGACCGAACACTGAAGCTTTCTTT.

This clonotype showed up just a few times. This sequence joins TRBV5-1 and TRBJ2-2; D perhaps matches TRBD1 (6 bases). V lost 2 bases and J lost 5, with 13 bases in between. Germline values: CDR1 SGHRS, CDR2 YFSETQ. The CDR3 has 15 amino acids. The CDR3 DNA is TGCGCCAGCAGCTTCGTGTCAGGGGAAACCGGGGAGCTGTTTTTT. This sequence encodes CASSFVSGETGELFF.

This clonotype was seen a single time. Since no conserved phenylalanine or tryptophan closes the CDR3, a read error is the likely cause. The chain has TRBV27 and TRBJ2-7; D perhaps matches TRBD2 (6 bases). The V end was cut by 8 bases, the J end by 0 bases, with 17 bases between. Germline V gene sequence: CDR1 MNHEY, CDR2 SMNVEV (reference sequence). The CDR3 is 15 residues long. The CDR3 reads CASGSIAEASYEQYL. The CDR3, as DNA: TGTGCCAGCGGATCCATAGCGGAAGCCTCCTACGAGCAGTACCTC.

The CDR3 sequence is CSAYTRDKNEKLFF. The CDR3 nucleotides read TGCAGTGCCTACACCAGGGATAAAAATGAAAAACTGTTTTTT. This rearrangement joins TRBV20-1 to TRBJ1-4, with a weak D call TRBD1 (5 bases). Germline V lookup: CDR1 DFQATT, CDR2 SNEGSKA (reference sequence). The CDR3 covers 14 residues. The V and J ends lost 6 bases and 5 bases respectively, with 16 bases between them.

The chain carries TRBV20-1 and TRBJ2-1; D gene ambiguous. From germline, CDR1 is DFQATT and CDR2 SNEGSKA (reference sequence). CDR3 size: 11 residues. The CDR3 region is CRASEGIFQFF. DNA for the CDR3: TGCAGGGCGTCTGAAGGGATATTTCAGTTCTTC.

CDR3 in amino acids: CSASAVSEAFF. The CDR3 coding sequence is TGCAGTGCTAGTGCTGTCTCTGAAGCTTTCTTT. The rearrangement uses TRBV20-1 and TRBJ1-1; D not certain. The germline V and J ends were trimmed by 3 bases and 6 bases, with 8 bases remaining between them. CDR3 length: 11 residues. Germline CDR1 is DFQATT and CDR2 is SNEGSKA (reference sequence).

This clonotype was seen at least ten times. The genes are TRBV5-1 and TRBJ2-1, with TRBD2 matching over 7 bases. Germline V lookup: CDR1 SGHRS, CDR2 YFSETQ. The CDR3 is 12 residues long. V gave up 1 base and J gave up 10 bases; unmatched junction bases: 2. The CDR3 sequence: CASSLQAGEQFF. The CDR3 DNA reads as TGCGCCAGCAGCTTGCAAGCGGGGGAGCAGTTCTTC.

This clonotype appeared a few times. The CDR3 DNA sequence: TGTGCCAGCAGTGGGCTTAGGGGGAGCTCCTACAATGAGCAGTTCTTC. As protein: CASSGLRGSSYNEQFF. The chain uses TRBV6-1 and TRBJ2-1; possible D gene TRBD1, 6 bases. Looked up from germline, CDR1 is MNHNS and CDR2 is SASEGT. Trimming took 4 bases from V and 0 from J, leaving 13 bases between them. The CDR3 has 16 amino acids.